A selection of T cell receptor beta chains follows, all from one sample in a study of OX40 agonist ivuxolimab in advanced cancers. The protocol was immunoSEQ multiplex PCR, while the TCRdb copy is restricted to in-frame clones and leaves out a portion. Of tens of thousands of clones in the sample, around 87% are singletons; the top ten hold under 30%. Sequencing used CD4+ or CD8+ T cells sorted from blood, obtained in a trial of the OX40 agonist ivuxolimab. Receptor source: an adult with an advanced solid tumor such as melanoma, head and neck, liver or kidney cancer. Both conserved end residues are part of each CDR3. The order of the fields is J gene, V gene, clone size, D gene, CDR3 protein, CDR3 DNA. The D gene is left open where the match is weak. Clone size is not always given. Where it is, it says once, few, many or a class for expanded clones.

>TRBJ2-5|TRBV6-6|-|TRBD1
CASRHSPQGARETQYF
TGTGCCAGCAGGCACAGTCCACAGGGGGCGAGGGAGACCCAGTACTTC
>TRBJ1-1|TRBV19|-|-
CASSIIVDTEAFF
TGTGCCAGTAGTATAATAGTGGACACTGAAGCTTTCTTT
>TRBJ2-3|TRBV6-5|once|-
CASSILDTQYF
TGTGCCAGCAGTATACTAGATACGCAGTATTTT
>TRBJ2-1|TRBV5-1|-|TRBD1
CASSYRQGSSYNEQFF
TGCGCCAGCAGCTACAGACAGGGTAGCTCCTACAATGAGCAGTTCTTC
>TRBJ2-3|TRBV7-9|-|TRBD2
CASSSTAGGTDTQYF
TGTGCCAGCAGCTCGACTGCGGGAGGCACAGATACGCAGTATTTT
>TRBJ2-3|TRBV6-1|-|TRBD2
CASSEQAGEKDTQYF
TGTGCCAGCAGTGAACAGGCGGGAGAAAAGGATACGCAGTATTTT
>TRBJ2-5|TRBV18|-|-
CASSREKQGLETQYF
TGTGCCAGCTCCCGAGAGAAACAGGGATTGGAGACCCAGTACTTC
>TRBJ1-1|TRBV19|-|-
CASSTNREAEAFF
TGTGCCAGTAGTACTAACAGGGAGGCTGAAGCTTTCTTT
>TRBJ2-7|TRBV13|-|TRBD2
CASSLGLAGFEQYF
TGTGCCAGCAGCTTAGGACTAGCGGGATTTGAGCAGTACTTC
>TRBJ1-4|TRBV28|-|-
CASRRPTATNEKLFF
TGTGCCAGCAGAAGACCGACAGCGACTAATGAAAAACTGTTTTTT
>TRBJ2-7|TRBV5-1|-|-
CASSLPSYEQYF
TGCGCCAGCAGCTTGCCGTCCTACGAGCAGTACTTC
>TRBJ2-7|TRBV9|-|-
CASSVEDSFGEQYF
TGTGCCAGCAGCGTAGAGGACAGTTTTGGTGAGCAGTACTTC
>TRBJ1-1|TRBV7-8|-|TRBD1
CASSFGPKLDRGTTNTEAFF
TGTGCCAGCAGCTTTGGCCCCAAATTAGACAGGGGAACGACGAACACTGAAGCTTTCTTT
>TRBJ2-7|TRBV21-1|-|-
CASSKEDRLAGSCYEQYF
TGTGCCAGCAGCAAAGAAGATAGGCTAGCGGGAAGTTGCTACGAGCAGTACTTC
>TRBJ2-2|TRBV21-1|-|-
CASSRDRENTGELFF
TGTGCCAGCAGCAGGGACAGGGAGAACACCGGGGAGCTGTTTTTT
>TRBJ1-2|TRBV5-1|-|-
CASSLESEGYTF
TGCGCCAGCAGCTTGGAGAGCGAGGGCTACACCTTC
>TRBJ2-2|TRBV15|-|-
CATSRDTIDTGELFF
TGTGCCACCAGCAGAGATACGATCGACACCGGGGAGCTGTTTTTT
>TRBJ1-1|TRBV19|once|-
CASSIGQGGSEAFF
TGTGCCAGTAGTATAGGTCAGGGAGGTTCTGAAGCTTTCTTT
>TRBJ1-2|TRBV13|-|-
CASSRRDGYTF
TGTGCCAGCAGCCGCAGGGACGGCTACACCTTC
>TRBJ2-5|TRBV2|-|-
CASSVRRQETQYF
TGTGCCAGCAGTGTACGGAGACAAGAGACCCAGTACTTC
>TRBJ2-7|TRBV4-2|-|TRBD1
CASSREVPGQALPEQYF
TGTGCCAGCAGCCGAGAAGTTCCGGGACAGGCACTCCCCGAGCAGTACTTC
>TRBJ2-1|TRBV29-1|-|TRBD2
CSSVGLAGENNEQFF
TGCAGCTCAGTCGGACTAGCGGGAGAGAACAATGAGCAGTTCTTC
>TRBJ2-6|TRBV19|-|-
CASSSSPSGANVLTF
TGTGCCAGTAGTTCCTCCCCCTCTGGGGCCAACGTCCTGACTTTC
>TRBJ2-7|TRBV28|-|-
CASRPSLKYEQYF
TGTGCCAGCAGGCCTTCCTTAAAGTACGAGCAGTACTTC
>TRBJ2-5|TRBV6-1|-|-
CASSFGTLKETQYF
TGTGCCAGCAGTTTCGGGACTCTCAAAGAGACCCAGTACTTC
>TRBJ1-1|TRBV7-2|-|TRBD1
CASSLFQGVSNTEAFF
TGTGCCAGCAGCTTATTTCAGGGGGTTTCGAACACTGAAGCTTTCTTT
>TRBJ1-3|TRBV6-5|-|TRBD1
CASSYRGPGNTIYF
TGTGCCAGCAGCTACAGGGGTCCCGGAAACACCATATATTTT
>TRBJ2-1|TRBV2|-|-
CAARGQSSYNEQFF
TGTGCCGCCCGGGGCCAGAGCTCCTACAATGAGCAGTTCTTC
>TRBJ2-2|TRBV10-2|once|-
CASSDALWAGELFF
TGCGCCAGCAGTGATGCCCTTTGGGCCGGGGAGCTGTTTTTT
>TRBJ2-7|TRBV23-1|once|TRBD1
CASDLRDRGVHEQYF
TGCGCCAGCGACCTCCGGGACAGGGGGGTCCACGAGCAGTACTTC
>TRBJ2-7|TRBV10-3|-|TRBD2
CAISVGLAETYEQYF
TGTGCCATCAGTGTAGGACTAGCGGAGACCTACGAGCAGTACTTC
>TRBJ2-5|TRBV5-4|-|-
CASSVGWGSATQETQYF
TGTGCCAGCAGCGTTGGGTGGGGTAGCGCCACCCAAGAGACCCAGTACTTC
>TRBJ2-2|TRBV5-4|-|-
CASSLDGNTGELFF
TGTGCCAGCAGCTTGGACGGGAACACCGGGGAGCTGTTTTTT
>TRBJ1-4|TRBV28|-|-
CASVQGLGNEKLFF
TGTGCCAGCGTCCAGGGCCTTGGGAATGAAAAACTGTTTTTT
>TRBJ1-4|TRBV6-6|-|-
CASKGGVEKLFF
TGTGCCAGCAAGGGGGGTGTTGAAAAACTGTTTTTT
>TRBJ2-1|TRBV18|-|TRBD1
CASSPVSFDRGRGFLRNEQFF
TGTGCCAGCTCACCGGTTTCCTTCGACAGGGGAAGGGGCTTTCTGCGCAATGAGCAGTTCTTC
>TRBJ2-3|TRBV5-1|-|TRBD1
CASSAGTGGADTQYF
TGCGCCAGCAGCGCCGGGACAGGGGGCGCAGATACGCAGTATTTT
>TRBJ1-2|TRBV28|-|-
CASSLGQGQVYGYTF
TGTGCCAGCAGTTTAGGGCAGGGTCAAGTCTATGGCTACACCTTC
>TRBJ1-3|TRBV6-6|-|TRBD1
CASSQGTAGNTIYF
TGTGCCAGCAGCCAAGGGACAGCCGGAAACACCATATATTTT
>TRBJ2-5|TRBV5-6|-|-
CASSLGAIETQYF
TGTGCCAGCAGCTTGGGAGCAATAGAGACCCAGTACTTC
>TRBJ1-1|TRBV19|-|-
CASSSVMNTEAFF
TGTGCCAGTAGTAGCGTCATGAACACTGAAGCTTTCTTT
>TRBJ2-1|TRBV19|-|-
CASRDGSSYNEQFF
TGTGCCAGTAGAGACGGCAGCTCCTACAATGAGCAGTTCTTC
>TRBJ1-6|TRBV5-1|-|TRBD1
CASSPTGLDNSPLHF
TGCGCCAGCAGCCCGACAGGGTTGGATAATTCACCCCTCCACTTT
>TRBJ2-3|TRBV29-1|-|TRBD1
CSVAGTAGTDTQYF
TGCAGCGTCGCAGGGACAGCAGGCACAGATACGCAGTATTTT
>TRBJ1-4|TRBV7-2|-|TRBD1
CASNPRTGKLFF
TGTGCCAGCAACCCTCGGACAGGGAAGCTGTTTTTT
>TRBJ1-1|TRBV6-5|few|TRBD1
CASSQGAEAFF
TGTGCCAGCAGCCAGGGGGCTGAAGCTTTCTTT
>TRBJ2-7|TRBV6-5|-|TRBD1
CASIQQGAYGEQYF
TGTGCCAGCATCCAACAGGGGGCCTACGGCGAGCAGTACTTC
>TRBJ2-7|TRBV6-5|-|-
CASRTTGTYEQYF
TGTGCCAGCAGGACTACCGGAACCTACGAGCAGTACTTC
>TRBJ2-1|TRBV6-1|-|-
CASSVEGQPYNEQFF
TGTGCCAGCAGCGTCGAAGGACAGCCCTACAATGAGCAGTTCTTC
>TRBJ2-2|TRBV6-5|-|TRBD2
CASSFLAGPTGELFF
TGTGCCAGCAGTTTTCTAGCGGGTCCCACCGGGGAGCTGTTTTTT
>TRBJ2-7|TRBV28|few|-
CASSFSVEQYF
TGTGCCAGCAGTTTTTCAGTCGAGCAGTACTTC
>TRBJ2-7|TRBV23-1|-|-
CASSQSTPGGSYEQYF
TGCGCCAGCAGTCAATCGACTCCAGGGGGGTCCTACGAGCAGTACTTC
>TRBJ1-1|TRBV4-2|few|-
CASSPESLRNTEAFF
TGTGCCAGCAGCCCGGAGTCACTGCGGAACACTGAAGCTTTCTTT
>TRBJ2-2|TRBV5-1|-|-
CASSSGRGQYTGELFF
TGCGCCAGCAGCTCGGGGCGGGGCCAATACACCGGGGAGCTGTTTTTT
>TRBJ1-4|TRBV6-1|-|-
CASSEGPGGRATTTNEKLFF
TGTGCCAGCAGTGAAGGCCCCGGGGGCAGGGCGACTACAACTAATGAAAAACTGTTTTTT
>TRBJ1-3|TRBV28|-|TRBD1
CASSGQAYSGNTIYF
TGTGCCAGCAGTGGACAGGCCTACTCTGGAAACACCATATATTTT
>TRBJ2-4|TRBV23-1|-|-
CASSHRQMVF
TGCGCCAGCAGTCACAGACAGATGGTCTTC
>TRBJ1-2|TRBV4-1|-|-
CASSQVLRGRLEGYTF
TGCGCCAGCAGCCAAGTCTTAAGAGGCAGGTTGGAGGGCTACACCTTC
>TRBJ2-7|TRBV19|-|-
CASSTTGAYEQYF
TGTGCCAGTAGTACGACCGGGGCCTACGAGCAGTACTTC